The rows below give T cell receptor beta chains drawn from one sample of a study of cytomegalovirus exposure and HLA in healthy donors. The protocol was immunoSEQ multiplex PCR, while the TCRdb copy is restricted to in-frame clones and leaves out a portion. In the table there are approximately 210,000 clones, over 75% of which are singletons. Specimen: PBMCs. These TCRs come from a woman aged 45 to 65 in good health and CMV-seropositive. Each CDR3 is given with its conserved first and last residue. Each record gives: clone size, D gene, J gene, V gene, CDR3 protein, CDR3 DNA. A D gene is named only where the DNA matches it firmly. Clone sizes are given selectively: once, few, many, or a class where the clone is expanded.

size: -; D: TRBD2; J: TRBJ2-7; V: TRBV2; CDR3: CASSGGGYEQYF; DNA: TGTGCCAGCAGTGGGGGGGGCTACGAGCAGTACTTC
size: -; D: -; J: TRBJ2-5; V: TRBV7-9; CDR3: CSSSLAAETQYF; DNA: TGTTCCAGCAGCTTAGCTGCGGAGACCCAGTACTTC
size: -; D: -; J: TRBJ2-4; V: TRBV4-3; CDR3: CASSQDYTGVAKNIQYF; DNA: TGCGCCAGCAGCCAAGATTATACAGGAGTAGCCAAAAACATTCAGTACTTC
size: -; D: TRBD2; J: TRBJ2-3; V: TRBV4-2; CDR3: CASSQDLGGPRSGTQYF; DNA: TGTGCCAGCAGCCAAGATTTGGGAGGGCCTCGCTCCGGTACGCAGTATTTT
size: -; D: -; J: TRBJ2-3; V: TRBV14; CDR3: CASSQEAYLSDTQYF; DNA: TGTGCCAGCAGCCAAGAAGCGTACCTATCAGATACGCAGTATTTT
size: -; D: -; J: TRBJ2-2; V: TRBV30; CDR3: CAWSSGLRGELFF; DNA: TGTGCCTGGAGTTCAGGGCTGCGGGGGGAGCTGTTTTTT
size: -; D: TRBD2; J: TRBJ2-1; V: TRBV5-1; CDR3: CASSLGPSGDNEQFF; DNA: TGCGCCAGCAGCTTGGGTCCTAGCGGGGACAATGAGCAGTTCTTC
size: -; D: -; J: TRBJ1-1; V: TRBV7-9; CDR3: CASSSLASEAFF; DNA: TGTGCCAGCAGCTCGCTGGCCAGTGAAGCTTTCTTT
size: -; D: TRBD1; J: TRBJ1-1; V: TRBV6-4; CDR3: CASNGNRGVVGNTEAFF; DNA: TGTGCCAGCAATGGTAACAGGGGAGTCGTTGGGAACACTGAAGCTTTCTTT
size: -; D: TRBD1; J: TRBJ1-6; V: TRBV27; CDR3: CASSPGTGRNSPLHF; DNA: TGTGCCAGCAGCCCCGGGACAGGGCGGAATTCACCCCTCCACTTT
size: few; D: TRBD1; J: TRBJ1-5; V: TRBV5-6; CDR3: CASSLRGQLNQPQHF; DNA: TGTGCCAGCAGCTTGAGGGGACAGCTTAATCAGCCCCAGCATTTT
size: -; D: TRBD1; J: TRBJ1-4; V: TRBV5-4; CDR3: CASSNDGTANEKLFF; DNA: TGTGCCAGCAGCAACGACGGGACAGCAAATGAAAAACTGTTTTTT
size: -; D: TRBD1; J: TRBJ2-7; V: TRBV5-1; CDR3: CASSSVGDRSYEQYF; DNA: TGCGCCAGCAGCTCAGTAGGGGACAGATCCTACGAGCAGTACTTC
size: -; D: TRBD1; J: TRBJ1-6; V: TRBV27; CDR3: CASRIPGQINSPLHF; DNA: TGTGCCAGCAGAATACCGGGACAGATTAATTCACCCCTCCACTTT
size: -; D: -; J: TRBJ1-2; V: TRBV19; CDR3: CASSTTFSAGLGGYTF; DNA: TGTGCCAGTAGTACGACCTTTTCGGCAGGGCTTGGTGGCTACACCTTC
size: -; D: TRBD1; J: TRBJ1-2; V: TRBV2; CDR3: CASSKGGLITNYGYTF; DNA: TGTGCCAGCTCTAAAGGGGGCTTAATAACTAACTATGGCTACACCTTC